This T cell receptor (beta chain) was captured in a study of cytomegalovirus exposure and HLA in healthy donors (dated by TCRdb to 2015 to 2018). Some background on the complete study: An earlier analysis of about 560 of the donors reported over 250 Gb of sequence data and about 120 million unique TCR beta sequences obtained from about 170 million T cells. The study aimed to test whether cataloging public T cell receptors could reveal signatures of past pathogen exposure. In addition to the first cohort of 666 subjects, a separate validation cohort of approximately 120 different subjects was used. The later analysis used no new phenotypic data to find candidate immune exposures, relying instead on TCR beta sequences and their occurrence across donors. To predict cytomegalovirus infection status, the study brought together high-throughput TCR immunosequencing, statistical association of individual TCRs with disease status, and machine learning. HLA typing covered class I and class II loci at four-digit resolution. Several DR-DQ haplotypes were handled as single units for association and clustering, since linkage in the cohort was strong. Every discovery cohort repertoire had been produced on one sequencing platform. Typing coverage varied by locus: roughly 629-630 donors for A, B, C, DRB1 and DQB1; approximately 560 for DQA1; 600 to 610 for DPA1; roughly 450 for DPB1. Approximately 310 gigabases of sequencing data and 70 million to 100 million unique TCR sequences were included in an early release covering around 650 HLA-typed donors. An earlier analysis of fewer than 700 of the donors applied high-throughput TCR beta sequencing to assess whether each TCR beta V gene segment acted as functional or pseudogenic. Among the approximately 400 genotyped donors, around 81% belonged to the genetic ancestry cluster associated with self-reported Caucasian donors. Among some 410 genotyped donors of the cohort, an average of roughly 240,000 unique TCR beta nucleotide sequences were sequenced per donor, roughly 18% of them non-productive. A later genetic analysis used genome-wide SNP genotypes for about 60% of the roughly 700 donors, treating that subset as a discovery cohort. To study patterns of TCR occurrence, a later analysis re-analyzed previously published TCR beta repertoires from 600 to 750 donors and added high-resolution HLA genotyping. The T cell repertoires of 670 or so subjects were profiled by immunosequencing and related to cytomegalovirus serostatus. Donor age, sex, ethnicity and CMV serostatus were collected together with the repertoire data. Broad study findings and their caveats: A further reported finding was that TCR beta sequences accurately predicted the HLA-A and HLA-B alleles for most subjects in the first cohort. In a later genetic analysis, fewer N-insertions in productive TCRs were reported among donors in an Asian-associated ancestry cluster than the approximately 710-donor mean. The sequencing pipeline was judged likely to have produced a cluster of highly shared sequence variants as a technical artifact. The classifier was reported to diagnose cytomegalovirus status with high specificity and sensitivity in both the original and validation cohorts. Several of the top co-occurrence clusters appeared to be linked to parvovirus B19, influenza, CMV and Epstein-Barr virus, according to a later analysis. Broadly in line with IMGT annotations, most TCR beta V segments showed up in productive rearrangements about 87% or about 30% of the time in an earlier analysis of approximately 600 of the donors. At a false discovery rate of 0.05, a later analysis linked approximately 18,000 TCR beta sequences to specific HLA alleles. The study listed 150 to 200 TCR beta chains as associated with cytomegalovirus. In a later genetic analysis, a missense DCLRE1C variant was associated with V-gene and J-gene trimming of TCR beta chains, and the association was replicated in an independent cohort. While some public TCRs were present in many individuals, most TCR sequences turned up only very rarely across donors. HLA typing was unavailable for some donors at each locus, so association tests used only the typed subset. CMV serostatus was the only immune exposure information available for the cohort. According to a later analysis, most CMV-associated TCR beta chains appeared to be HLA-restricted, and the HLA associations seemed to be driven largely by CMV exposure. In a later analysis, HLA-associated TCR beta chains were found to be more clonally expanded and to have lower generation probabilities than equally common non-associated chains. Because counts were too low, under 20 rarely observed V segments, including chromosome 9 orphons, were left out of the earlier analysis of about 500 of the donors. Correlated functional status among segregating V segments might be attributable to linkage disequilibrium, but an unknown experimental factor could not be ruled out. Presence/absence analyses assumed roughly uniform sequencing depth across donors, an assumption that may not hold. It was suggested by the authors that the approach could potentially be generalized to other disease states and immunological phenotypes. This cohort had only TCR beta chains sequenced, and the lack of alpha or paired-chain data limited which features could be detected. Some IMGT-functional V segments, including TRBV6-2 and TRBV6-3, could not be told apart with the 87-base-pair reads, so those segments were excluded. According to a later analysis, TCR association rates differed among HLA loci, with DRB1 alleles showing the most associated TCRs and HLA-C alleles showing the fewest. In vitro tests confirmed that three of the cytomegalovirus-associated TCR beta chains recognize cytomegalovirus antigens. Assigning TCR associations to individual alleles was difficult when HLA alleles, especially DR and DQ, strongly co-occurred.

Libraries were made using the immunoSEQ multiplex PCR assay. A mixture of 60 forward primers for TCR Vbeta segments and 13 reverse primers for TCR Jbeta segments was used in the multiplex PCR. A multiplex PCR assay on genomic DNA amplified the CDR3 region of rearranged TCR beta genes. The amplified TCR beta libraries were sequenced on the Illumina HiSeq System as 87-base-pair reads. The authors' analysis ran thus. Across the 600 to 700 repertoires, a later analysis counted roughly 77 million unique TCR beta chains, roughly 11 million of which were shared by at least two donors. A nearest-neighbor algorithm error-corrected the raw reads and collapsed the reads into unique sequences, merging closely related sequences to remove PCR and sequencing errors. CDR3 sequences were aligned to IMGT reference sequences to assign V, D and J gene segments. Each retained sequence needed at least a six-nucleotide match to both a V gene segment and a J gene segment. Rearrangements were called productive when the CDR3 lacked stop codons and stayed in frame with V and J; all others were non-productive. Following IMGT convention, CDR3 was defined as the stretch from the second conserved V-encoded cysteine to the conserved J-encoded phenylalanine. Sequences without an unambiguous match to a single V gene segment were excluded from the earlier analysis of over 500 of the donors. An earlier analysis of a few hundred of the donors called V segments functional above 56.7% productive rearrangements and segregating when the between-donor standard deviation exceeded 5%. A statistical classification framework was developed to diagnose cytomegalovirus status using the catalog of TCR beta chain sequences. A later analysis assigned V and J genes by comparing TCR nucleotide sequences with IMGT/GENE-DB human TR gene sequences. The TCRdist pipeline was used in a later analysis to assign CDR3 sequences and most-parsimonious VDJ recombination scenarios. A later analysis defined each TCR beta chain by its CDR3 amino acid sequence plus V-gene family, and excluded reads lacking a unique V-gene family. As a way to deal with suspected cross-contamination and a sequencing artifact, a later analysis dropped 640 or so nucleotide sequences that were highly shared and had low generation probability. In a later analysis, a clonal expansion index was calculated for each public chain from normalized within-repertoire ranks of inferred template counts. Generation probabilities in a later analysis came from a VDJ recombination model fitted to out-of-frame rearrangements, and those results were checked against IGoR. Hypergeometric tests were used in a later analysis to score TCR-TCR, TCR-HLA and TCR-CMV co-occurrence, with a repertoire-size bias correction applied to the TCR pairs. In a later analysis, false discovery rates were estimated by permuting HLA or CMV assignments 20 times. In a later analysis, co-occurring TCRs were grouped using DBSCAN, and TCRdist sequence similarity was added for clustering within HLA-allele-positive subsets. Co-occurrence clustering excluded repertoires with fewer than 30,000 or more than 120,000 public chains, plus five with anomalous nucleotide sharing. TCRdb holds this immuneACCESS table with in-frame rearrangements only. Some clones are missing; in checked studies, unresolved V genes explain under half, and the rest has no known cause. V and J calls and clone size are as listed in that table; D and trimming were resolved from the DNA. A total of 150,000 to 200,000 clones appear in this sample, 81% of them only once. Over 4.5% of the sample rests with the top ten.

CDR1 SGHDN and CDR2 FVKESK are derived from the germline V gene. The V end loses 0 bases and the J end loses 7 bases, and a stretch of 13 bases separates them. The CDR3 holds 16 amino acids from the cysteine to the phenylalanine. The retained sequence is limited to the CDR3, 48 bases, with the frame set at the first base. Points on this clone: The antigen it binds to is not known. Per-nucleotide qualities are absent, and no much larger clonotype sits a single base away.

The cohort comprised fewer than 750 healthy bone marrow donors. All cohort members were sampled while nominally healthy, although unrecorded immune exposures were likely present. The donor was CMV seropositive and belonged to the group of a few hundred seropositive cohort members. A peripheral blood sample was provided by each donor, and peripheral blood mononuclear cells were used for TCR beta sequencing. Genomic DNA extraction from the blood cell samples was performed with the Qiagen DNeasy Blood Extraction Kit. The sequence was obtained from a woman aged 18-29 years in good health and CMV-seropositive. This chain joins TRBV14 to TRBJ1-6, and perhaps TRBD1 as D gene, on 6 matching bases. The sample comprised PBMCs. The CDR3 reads CASSQDLGQLNSPLHF. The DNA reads TGTGCCAGCAGCCAAGATTTAGGACAGTTAAATTCACCCCTCCACTTT.